The 24 T cell receptor beta chains given below trace back to one sample, sequenced in a study of regulatory T cells in long-lasting Graves disease. According to the study, TCR beta libraries were built with iRepertoire HTBI primers and CDR3-region Arm-PCR. Via MiXCR, TCRdb re-called the multiplex PCR reads, giving one row per CDR3 protein. Among about 430,000 distinct CDR3 sequences listed, under 25% were seen once. Specified time point: persistent/refractory GD, antithyroid drugs over 5 years with positive TRAb. Making the TCR library involved RNA that had been extracted from PBMCs. Sample: peripheral blood mononuclear cells (PBMCs), taken when the disease was refractory, from a patient treated with antithyroid drugs. The source of these receptors is a female donor with Graves disease.

With regard to this clonotype: It may be a read error: a sequence one base away is much more abundant. The rearrangement links TRBV2 to TRBJ1-6; TRBD1 matches 7 bases. CDR3 length equals 15 residues. Germline lookup yields CDR1 SNHLY and CDR2 FYNNEI. DNA for the CDR3: TGTGCCAGCAGTTTCCTCGACAGGGAGTATTCACTCCTCCACTTT. Encoded protein: CASSFLDREYSLLHF.

As for this clonotype: The junction and the germline gene differ at one end; a read error may be behind it. CDR3 coding DNA: TGTGCCAGCAGTTTCCAGGGGGCCGCCGGGGAGCCGTTTTTT. Protein: CASSFQGAAGEPFF. The gene calls are TRBV6-9 and TRBJ2-2, with 8 positions matching TRBD1. This CDR3 contains 14 residues. CDR1 is MNHGY, CDR2 SVAAGI, per germline.

The sample holds a few counts of this clonotype. The chain recombines TRBV30 with TRBJ2-7, with D possibly matching TRBD2 (5 bases). Per the germline V gene, CDR1 is GTSNPN and CDR2 is SVGIG (reference sequence). This CDR3 comprises 12 residues. The V and J ends lost 5 bases and 2 bases respectively, with 10 bases between them. The CDR3 loop reads CAWADGTYEQYF. CDR3 coding DNA: TGTGCCTGGGCGGACGGGACCTACGAGCAGTACTTC.

In this sample, this clonotype turned up many times. The V call is TRBV28, the J call TRBJ2-5, with unresolved D. V was clipped by 7 bases and J by 1 base, with 13 bases between them. The germline V gene has CDR1 MDHEN and CDR2 SYDVKM. The CDR3 has 14 residues. The CDR3 loop reads CASTLLSSQETQYF. CDR3 DNA sequence: TGTGCCAGCACACTCTTAAGCAGCCAAGAGACCCAGTACTTC.

The rearrangement uses TRBV6-1 and TRBJ2-4; tentatively, D is TRBD2 (5 bases). The CDR3 is 15 residues long. V was pared by 6 bases and J by 3 bases, with 15 bases between. CDR1 and CDR2 from the germline V gene are MNHNS and SASEGT. In nucleotides, the CDR3 is TGTGCCAGCAGCCTCGCCGGAGAGGGCAAAAACATTCAGTACTTC. It yields the protein CASSLAGEGKNIQYF.

The chain couples TRBV5-4 to TRBJ2-1, with unresolved D. The CDR3 is made up of 14 amino acids. V dropped 0 bases and J dropped 2 bases, with 6 bases sitting between them. The germline V gene has CDR1 SGHNT and CDR2 YYREEE (reference sequence). As DNA, the CDR3 is TGTGCCAGCAGCTTGGAGCATACCTACAATGAGCAGTTCTTC. Protein product: CASSLEHTYNEQFF.

V and J are TRBV30 and TRBJ1-1; D remains unclear. The CDR3 runs 13 residues. Trimming shortened V by 5 bases and J by 5 bases, and 15 bases separated the two germline ends. CDR1 is GTSNPN and CDR2 is SVGIG in the germline V gene (reference sequence). CDR3 in amino acids: CAWRSNFGTEAFF. In DNA form, the CDR3 reads TGTGCCTGGCGATCTAACTTCGGGACTGAAGCTTTCTTT.

The chain links TRBV20-1 to TRBJ2-7; either TRBD1 or TRBD2 may fit D (5 bases each). V gave up 6 bases and J gave up 3 bases, with 15 bases separating them. Germline V gene lookup returns CDR1 DFQATT and CDR2 SNEGSKA (reference sequence). This CDR3 has 13 residues. CDR3 protein: CSANAGGGYEQYF. The CDR3, as DNA: TGCAGTGCCAACGCGGGTGGGGGCTACGAGCAGTACTTC.

The chain joins TRBV20-1 to TRBJ1-6; tentatively, D is TRBD1 (5 bases). V gave up 3 bases and J gave up 5 bases, with 23 bases separating them. This CDR3 is built from 18 residues. The germline V gene has CDR1 DFQATT and CDR2 SNEGSKA (reference sequence). The CDR3 protein is CSARLLTGHQRNNSPLHF. CDR3 nucleotide sequence: TGCAGTGCTAGGTTACTTACAGGCCACCAGCGCAATAATTCACCCCTCCACTTT.

V gene TRBV20-1 combines with J gene TRBJ1-2, with 9 bases that match TRBD1. The germline CDR1 and CDR2 sequences are DFQATT and SNEGSKA (reference sequence). Germline trimming cut 0 bases from V and 1 base from J; bases unmatched to any gene: 3. This CDR3 comprises 15 residues. DNA for the CDR3: TGCAGTGCTAGAGATTTGGGACAGGGTAACTATGGCTACACCTTC. This codes for CSARDLGQGNYGYTF.

This sequence joins TRBV19 and TRBJ1-5, with 7 bases aligning to TRBD1. Trimming took 6 bases from V and 6 from J; bases not matched to a gene: 14. Germline V gives CDR1 LNHDA, CDR2 SQIVND (reference sequence). CDR3 length equals 16 residues. The CDR3, as DNA: TGTGCCAGTAGAATTAGCGGGAGGGGGCAAGGTCAGCCCCAGCATTTT. Protein: CASRISGRGQGQPQHF. Full variable domain (outside the CDR3, taken from reference TRBV19 and TRBJ1-5): DGGITQSPKYLFRKEGQNVTLSCEQNLNHDAMYWYRQDPGQGLRLIYYSQIVNDFQKGDIAEGYSVSREKKESFPLTVTSAQKNPTAFYLCASRISGRGQGQPQHFGDGTRLSIL.

There are many counts of this clonotype. This chain links TRBV28 with TRBJ1-5; 9 nucleotides agree with TRBD1. Unmatched junction bases numbered 9, after V lost 4 bases and J lost 5 bases. Germline-derived CDR1 and CDR2 are MDHEN and SYDVKM. The CDR3 covers 16 residues. The CDR3, as DNA: TGTGCCAGCAGTTGGGCCGGGACAGGGATGGATCAGCCCCAGCATTTT. Translation gives CASSWAGTGMDQPQHF.

This clonotype was seen more than once but under ten times. The gene calls are TRBV2 and TRBJ1-4; D unresolved. Germline V gene lookup returns CDR1 SNHLY and CDR2 FYNNEI. The CDR3 totals 13 residues. Trimming took off 7 bases at V and 4 bases at J, with 10 bases between the two ends. The CDR3 spells CASKGLFNEKLFF. As DNA, the CDR3 is TGTGCCAGCAAGGGTCTATTTAATGAAAAACTGTTTTTT.

This clonotype was found a few times. V gene TRBV20-1 combines with J gene TRBJ1-5, with D unclear. The V gene's germline CDR1 is DFQATT and CDR2 SNEGSKA (reference sequence). Between the trimmed V and J ends, which lost 4 bases and 3 bases, there was a span of 25 bases. There are 18 residues in the CDR3. CDR3 amino acids: CSATDRLSLTRLNQPQHF. The CDR3 DNA reads as TGCAGTGCTACGGATCGCTTGAGTTTGACACGCCTCAATCAGCCCCAGCATTTT.

The V call is TRBV5-1, the J call TRBJ1-1, with unresolved D. CDR1 SGHRS and CDR2 YFSETQ come from the germline V gene. The CDR3 loop spans 14 amino acids. V was pared by 3 bases and J by 3 bases, with 12 bases between. The CDR3 loop is CASSSHSRDTEAFF. CDR3 sequence (DNA): TGCGCCAGCAGCTCCCATTCGAGGGACACTGAAGCTTTCTTT. Drawing the rest from reference TRBV5-1 and TRBJ1-1, the complete variable domain is KAGVTQTPRYLIKTRGQQVTLSCSPISGHRSVSWYQQTPGQGLQFLFEYFSETQRNKGNFPGRFSGRQFSNSRSEMNVSTLELGDSALYLCASSSHSRDTEAFFGQGTRLTVV.

This clonotype showed up many times. This rearrangement joins TRBV6-1 to TRBJ1-6; D is unresolved. The V gene lost 4 bases and the J gene lost 1 base, with 5 bases spanning the gap. CDR1 is MNHNS and CDR2 is SASEGT in the germline V gene. This CDR3 comprises 14 residues. CDR3 sequence: CASSAGSYNSPLHF. DNA of the CDR3: TGTGCCAGCAGTGCGGGATCCTATAATTCACCCCTCCACTTT.

This clonotype appeared many times. J is TRBJ1-2 and V is TRBV7-8; tentatively, D is TRBD1 (5 bases). The germline V gene encodes CDR1 SGHVS and CDR2 FQNEAQ. This CDR3 contains 13 residues. V lost 1 base and J 6 bases, leaving 9 bases between the germline ends. The CDR3 coding sequence is TGTGCCAGCAGCTTAGTGGGGGGTGATGGCTACACCTTC. Translating it yields CASSLVGGDGYTF.

There are many counts of this clonotype. The chain uses TRBV12-3 or TRBV12-4 and TRBJ1-1; no firm D call. The CDR3 is made up of 15 amino acids. Deletions cut 4 bases from V and 1 base from J, with 13 bases between. CDR3: CASSSPPVENTEAFF. The DNA for the CDR3 is TGTGCCAGCAGTTCCCCCCCAGTTGAGAACACTGAAGCTTTCTTT.

This clonotype was observed many times. This chain uses TRBV2 with TRBJ2-5; 15 bases align to TRBD2. V gave up 6 bases and J gave up 5 bases; unmatched junction bases: 4. The CDR3 extends over 15 amino acids. CDR1 SNHLY and CDR2 FYNNEI come from the germline V gene. This CDR3 reads CASRGTSGRSETQYF. Here the CDR3 DNA reads TGTGCCAGCAGGGGGACTAGCGGGAGGTCCGAGACCCAGTACTTC.

The CDR3 nucleotides are TGTGCCACCAGCAGAGTCAGGGATGGCGGGGAGCTGTTTTTT. Protein product: CATSRVRDGGELFF. This chain connects TRBV15 to TRBJ2-2; weak D call: TRBD1 (5 bases). Trimming took off 1 base at V and 7 bases at J, with 10 bases between the two ends. This CDR3 is built from 14 residues. Germline values: CDR1 LNHNV, CDR2 YYDKDF (reference sequence).

The chain recombines TRBV20-1 with TRBJ2-5, with D unresolved. The CDR3 is 14 residues long. Germline V gives CDR1 DFQATT, CDR2 SNEGSKA (reference sequence). The ends were cut back, 3 bases at V and 5 bases at J, with 16 bases in the middle. DNA for the CDR3: TGCAGTGCTAGTTTTCAGATTAGATTGGAGACCCAGTACTTC. Protein product: CSASFQIRLETQYF.

In its sample, this clonotype was seen a few times. The chain is built from TRBV5-5 and TRBJ2-7; D tentatively reads TRBD1 or TRBD2 (5 bases each). V lost 2 bases and J lost 4, with 19 bases in between. Germline loops: CDR1 SGHKS, CDR2 YYEKEE (reference sequence). The CDR3 spans 16 residues. CDR3 region: CASSFGKGRSFYEQYF. CDR3 nucleotide sequence: TGTGCCAGCAGCTTCGGGAAGGGGCGAAGTTTTTACGAGCAGTACTTC.

This clonotype showed up just a few times. The chain has TRBV27 and TRBJ1-3; D perhaps matches TRBD1 (6 bases). The CDR3 is 18 amino acids. Germline V gene sequence: CDR1 MNHEY, CDR2 SMNVEV (reference sequence). V lost 1 base and J 4 bases, leaving 20 bases between the germline ends. Here the CDR3 reads CASSLYGEPGHGGNTIYF. The CDR3 nucleotides are TGTGCCAGCAGTTTATACGGGGAGCCGGGACATGGAGGAAACACCATATATTTT.

The table lists this clonotype with many counts. CDR3 residues: CASSLAGTRPTYEQYF. The DNA of the CDR3 is TGTGCCAGCAGCTTAGCGGGGACTAGGCCCACCTACGAGCAGTACTTC. V gene TRBV7-2 combines with J gene TRBJ2-7; 8 nucleotides align to TRBD2. The CDR3 spans 16 residues. Trimming cost V 0 bases and J 2 bases; bases outside gene matches: 6. Per the germline V gene, CDR1 is SGHTA and CDR2 is FQGNSA.